Each of the 12 T cell receptor beta chains below was sequenced from the same sample in a study of early T cells in non-severe SARS-CoV-2 infection. TCRdb re-derived calls from the 5' RACE reads in MiXCR, one entry per CDR3 protein. The data hold over 55,000 distinct CDR3 sequences, with about 9.1% observed a single time. Sequencing was carried out using whole blood. Source of these receptors: an adult who was a healthcare worker with PCR-confirmed SARS-CoV-2 infection or an uninfected control (not recorded which).

This clonotype was counted at least ten times. The chain is built from TRBV14 and TRBJ2-2; 13 bases match TRBD2. The J segment lost 6 bases and the V segment lost 3 bases, leaving 4 bases of the junction unmatched. The CDR3 consists of 16 residues. Looked up from germline, CDR1 is SGHDN and CDR2 is FVKESK. The CDR3: CASSQRTSGSAGELFF. CDR3 in DNA: TGTGCCAGCAGCCAGAGGACTAGCGGGAGCGCCGGGGAGCTGTTTTTT.

J is TRBJ1-6 and V is TRBV6-4; D call uncertain. The CDR3 is 15 amino acids. Germline CDR1 is MRHNA and CDR2 is SNTAGT. V dropped 6 bases and J dropped 1 base, with 10 bases sitting between them. This chain's CDR3 is CASREGGSYNSPLHF. DNA of the CDR3: TGTGCCAGCAGAGAAGGAGGTTCCTATAATTCACCCCTCCACTTT.

This clonotype was recorded a few times. The rearrangement uses TRBV12-3 or TRBV12-4 and TRBJ2-6; D unresolved. The length of the CDR3 is 13 residues. V lost 5 bases and J lost 1, with 3 bases in between. Here the CDR3 DNA reads TGTGCCAGCAGTCCTTCTGGGGCCAACGTCCTGACTTTC. As protein: CASSPSGANVLTF.

This clonotype was detected a few times. The chain links TRBV29-1 to TRBJ2-2; D is perhaps TRBD2 (5 bases). Germline assignment: CDR1 SQVTM and CDR2 ANQGSEA. V shed 7 bases and J shed 6 bases, with 15 bases lying between them. The CDR3 totals 13 residues. The CDR3 nucleotides are TGCAGCGCAAATGGACTCGATGCCGGGGAGCTGTTTTTT. This codes for CSANGLDAGELFF.

For this clonotype: A much larger clone differs from this one at a single base, so this may be a read error. The chain carries TRBV5-4 and TRBJ2-1, with 7 bases matching TRBD2. CDR1 is SGHNT, CDR2 YYREEE, per germline (reference sequence). CDR3 length equals 15 residues. The CDR3 DNA reads as TGTGCCAGCAGCTTGGGAGCGGGACCCTACAATGAGCAGTGCTTC. Amino acids: CASSLGAGPYNEQCF.

This clonotype was detected many times. The V gene is TRBV20-1, the J gene TRBJ2-1; 13 positions agree with TRBD2. This CDR3 is built from 16 residues. With 7 bases clipped from V and 3 bases from J, the junction kept 9 bases outside the gene matches. Germline V gene lookup returns CDR1 DFQATT and CDR2 SNEGSKA (reference sequence). In nucleotides, the CDR3 is TGCAGTGGTGGACTAGCGGGGGTAGGGATCTACAATGAGCAGTTCTTC. It translates to CSGGLAGVGIYNEQFF.

This clonotype has a count of ten or more. The chain carries TRBV12-3 or TRBV12-4 and TRBJ2-1; D is perhaps TRBD2 (5 bases). Trimming cost V 6 bases and J 5 bases, with 23 bases left between them. The CDR3 has 17 residues. CDR3: CASRDSFASMPDNEQFF. CDR3 sequence (DNA): TGTGCCAGCAGAGATTCATTTGCTAGCATGCCAGACAATGAGCAGTTCTTC.

This clonotype has a count of ten or more. The chain has TRBV29-1 and TRBJ2-5, with TRBD1 as a possible D gene (7 bases). This CDR3 spans 13 amino acids. V dropped 6 bases and J dropped 4 bases, with 15 bases sitting between them. Germline loops: CDR1 SQVTM, CDR2 ANQGSEA. CDR3 in amino acids: CSVNQGGGETQYF. The CDR3 coding sequence is TGCAGCGTGAATCAGGGGGGCGGAGAGACCCAGTACTTC.

This chain uses TRBV5-1 with TRBJ1-1; D ambiguous. The CDR3 runs 13 residues. Germline CDR1 SGHRS, CDR2 YFSETQ. V lost 2 bases, J lost 0 bases, and 5 bases lay in between. DNA of the CDR3: TGCGCCAGCAGCTTACTAATGAACACTGAAGCTTTCTTT. This translates into CASSLLMNTEAFF. The whole variable domain, remainder taken from reference TRBV5-1 and TRBJ1-1, is KAGVTQTPRYLIKTRGQQVTLSCSPISGHRSVSWYQQTPGQGLQFLFEYFSETQRNKGNFPGRFSGRQFSNSRSEMNVSTLELGDSALYLCASSLLMNTEAFFGQGTRLTVV.

The chain links TRBV7-2 to TRBJ2-7; no clear D. The V gene's germline CDR1 is SGHTA and CDR2 FQGNSA. The CDR3 has 12 residues. V gave up 3 bases and J gave up 0 bases, with 3 bases separating them. The CDR3 DNA sequence: TGTGCCAGCAGCTTTATCTCCTACGAGCAGTACTTC. This translates into CASSFISYEQYF.

V and J are TRBV20-1 and TRBJ2-7; the D is unclear. V lost 3 bases to trimming and J lost 5 bases, with 5 bases between them. CDR3 size: 10 residues. Germline CDR1 DFQATT, CDR2 SNEGSKA (reference sequence). CDR3 DNA sequence: TGCAGTGCTAGCCTCCACGAGCAGTACTTC. Protein sequence: CSASLHEQYF.

This clonotype has ten or more counts. The chain joins TRBV14 to TRBJ2-3; 7 positions match TRBD2. The ends lost 4 bases at V and 2 bases at J; junction bases unmatched: 15. The CDR3 spans 18 residues. Per germline, CDR1 SGHDN and CDR2 FVKESK. In DNA form, the CDR3 reads TGTGCCAGCAGCCCTCTCCTTGGAGCGGGACTGGACACAGATACGCAGTATTTT. Encoded protein: CASSPLLGAGLDTDTQYF.